This record looks at one TCR beta chain sequence and its context. This clone occurred once. The antigen it binds to is not known. No much larger clonotype is one base removed from it; base qualities were not supplied. The record originates from a study of vaccination effects on CD4 cells after COVID-19 (dated by TCRdb to between 2021 and 2024). Study-level background: The ViraFEST assay stimulated PBMC with viral peptide pools and then used TCR sequencing to identify antigen-specific CD4+ T cell clonotypes by expansion. Each participant received two doses of an mRNA SARS-CoV-2 vaccine, either BNT162b2 or mRNA-1273. About 2.2 million PBMC per well were cultured in IMDM with roughly 5% human AB serum, 10 IU/ml IL-2 and gentamicin, plus 10 ug/ml peptides. SARS-CoV-2 spike-specific CD4+ TCR repertoires from before and after mRNA vaccination were compared in COVID-19 convalescent patients and in infection-naive vaccine recipients. The full study included ten to eleven COVID-19 convalescent patients and several SARS-CoV-2-naive healthy vaccine recipients. Cultures from other donors in the study were sequenced using the Oncomine TCR Beta short-read assay on an Illumina iSeq 100. General study outcomes and caveats: In healthy vaccine recipients, vaccine-induced clones were almost all SARS-CoV-2 mono-reactive, with only 1 of 255 cross-reactive with common cold coronaviruses. Only a small number of convalescent patients were included, and no early post-infection timepoints were available, which limited the study. Marked clonal contraction was observed in both infection-induced and vaccine-induced clones at late post-vaccination timepoints, consistent with waning T cell responses.

CDR1 and CDR2 are read off the germline V gene (reference sequence) as SEHNR and FQNEAQ. The germline ends are 9 bases apart after V is trimmed by 1 base and J by 9 bases. The cysteine opens and the phenylalanine closes a CDR3 of 12 amino acids. The CDR3 DNA has 36 bases and is translated from base 1. Libraries were constructed by the immunoSEQ multiplex PCR assay. DNA from the cultured, isolated CD4+ T cells was subjected to TCR beta CDR3 sequencing. Concerning the study's data processing: Non-productive TCR sequences were removed, reads were trimmed to the CDR3 region, and CDR3s of at least 7 amino acids were retained. Antigen-specific clonotypes were identified with the MANAFEST web app by comparing expansion in peptide wells against reference cultures. Positive clones required FDR<0.05 expansion versus reference and all other wells, odds ratio above 5, and frequency above 0.1% in two replicate wells. Clonotypes significantly expanded in SARS-CoV-2 spike wells and in at least one common cold coronavirus spike condition were defined as cross-reactive. Using the stringdist R package, CDR3 similarity was measured by Levenshtein distance, and unrooted trees were constructed with ape in R 3.6.1. Entries here come from immuneACCESS through TCRdb and include only in-frame sequences with V and J called. Some clones fail to appear in such tables; in the studies checked, an unresolved V gene covers under half of the shortfall, and the cause of the remainder is unknown. V and J calls and clone size are given by that table; D and trimming were obtained from the DNA. This sample gives some 30,000 clones in total; around two thirds of them show up just once. The ten largest clones take up about 4% of the sample.

After approximately eleven days of culture, CD4+ T cells were isolated with the EasySep CD4+ T cell isolation kit. The absence of prior SARS-CoV-2 infection in healthy vaccine recipients was confirmed by negative nucleocapsid antibodies before and after vaccination. On days 3 and 7, half of the culture medium was replaced with fresh IL-2-containing medium. Unless noted otherwise, every peptide stimulation condition was grown in triplicate wells. Using Ficoll-Paque Plus gradient centrifugation, PBMC were separated from whole blood and then either used fresh or cryopreserved at -140C. The QIAamp micro DNA kit was used to extract genomic DNA from the cultured CD4+ T cells.

This sequence was found in a human donor who received a COVID-19 vaccine. This chain is built from TRBV7-9 and TRBJ2-5; 6 matching bases give a weak D call of TRBD2. Specimen: CD4+ T cells from PBMCs cultured without peptide, collected before COVID-19 vaccination. The DNA sequence is given as TGTGCCAGCAGCTTAGTAGGGGAGGCCCAGTACTTC. It codes for CASSLVGEAQYF.